These T cell receptor beta chains were read from a single sample in a study of vaccination effects on CD4 cells after COVID-19. What these receptors recognize is not known. The assay was immunoSEQ multiplex PCR, and TCRdb's table has in-frame clones only and misses some. This repertoire shows under 30,000 clones, 74% found once; its top ten account for roughly 17%. Specimen: CD4+ T cells from PBMCs cultured with HCoV-OC43 spike peptides, collected after COVID-19 vaccination. These receptors all stem from a human donor who received a COVID-19 vaccine. The CDR3 runs from the conserved cysteine through the conserved F or W. The D gene is left open where the match is weak. Only some rows state a clone size, as once, few, many or a class for expanded clones.

TRBJ1-2 | TRBD1 | . | TRBV7-9 | TGTGCCAGCAGCTTAGCCGGGACAGGGGCCTATGGCTACACCTTC | CASSLAGTGAYGYTF
TRBJ2-3 | TRBD2 | . | TRBV6-4 | TGTGCCAGCAGTGACGGGACTAGCGGGGGGGCCGATACGCAGTATTTT | CASSDGTSGGADTQYF
TRBJ1-1 | TRBD1 | . | TRBV11-2 | TGTGCCAGCAGCCAGATACAGGGGACGTGGACTGAAGCTTTCTTT | CASSQIQGTWTEAFF
TRBJ2-1 | TRBD2 | . | TRBV4-2 | TGTGCCAGCAGCCGGGGACTAGCGGGGGGGCGATCCTACAATGAGCAGTTCTTC | CASSRGLAGGRSYNEQFF
TRBJ2-5 | TRBD1 | . | TRBV2 | TGTGCCAGCAGTGACGTTCCGGGACAGGGTGAGACCCAGTACTTC | CASSDVPGQGETQYF
TRBJ1-2 | . | . | TRBV5-4 | TGTGCCAGCAGCTTGAGGGGAGTTAACTATGGCTACACCTTC | CASSLRGVNYGYTF
TRBJ1-2 | . | . | TRBV3-1/TRBV3-2 | TGTGCCAGCAGCCGGGACACGGAGTACACCTTC | CASSRDTEYTF
TRBJ1-1 | . | . | TRBV5-1 | TGCGCCAGCAGCTTGGTTAGCGAGGGCACTGAAGCTTTCTTT | CASSLVSEGTEAFF
TRBJ1-3 | . | once | TRBV15 | TGTGCCACCAGCAGAGATAAATTGGGCTCTGGAAACACCATATATTTT | CATSRDKLGSGNTIYF
TRBJ1-2 | TRBD1 | . | TRBV24-1 | TGTGCCACCGCCAACAGGGGAACTGGCTACACCTTC | CATANRGTGYTF
TRBJ2-2 | . | . | TRBV5-1 | TGCGCCAGCACGAAAGGACAGACATTCACCGGGGAGCTGTTTTTT | CASTKGQTFTGELFF
TRBJ1-1 | TRBD1 | . | TRBV5-1 | TGCGCCAGCAGCTGGGAACAGGGGGTGAGCACTGAAGCTTTCTTT | CASSWEQGVSTEAFF
TRBJ1-4 | . | . | TRBV10-3 | TGTGCCATCAGTGACGGCCCTAATGAAAAACTGTTTTTT | CAISDGPNEKLFF
TRBJ2-4 | . | few | TRBV12-3/TRBV12-4 | TGTGCCAGCAGTTTAGCTGCCAAAAACATTCAGTACTTC | CASSLAAKNIQYF
TRBJ2-5 | . | . | TRBV20-1 | TGCAGTGTTAAAGCACAAGAGACCCAGTACTTC | CSVKAQETQYF
TRBJ1-2 | . | . | TRBV5-1 | TGCGCCAGCAGCTTGGACCCCCCTTGGGGAATTGGCTATGGCTACACCTTC | CASSLDPPWGIGYGYTF